Listed below are T cell receptor beta chains from one sample, sequenced in a study of blood T cell repertoires in COVID-19. Libraries were prepared by immunoSEQ multiplex PCR; TCRdb keeps only in-frame clonotypes and omits some of them. The data contain around 230,000 clones, roughly 87% of them singletons. The material sequenced was peripheral blood. These TCRs come from a man aged 55 to 70 who had recovered from COVID-19. Both conserved end residues are trimmed from each CDR3. Size is omitted from some rows. Given values are once, few, many or a class for expanded clones.

>TRBV5-4|few|TRBJ1-6
ASSKEQSPLH
>TRBV7-2|once|TRBJ2-3
ASSPRGGTGSDTQY
>TRBV6-2/TRBV6-3|-|TRBJ1-5
ASSYEGNQPQH
>TRBV10-3|-|TRBJ1-1
AIRSLTGEAF
>TRBV5-1|-|TRBJ2-3
ASSLAAGEGDTQY
>TRBV5-1|-|TRBJ2-5
ASSLPEFGETQY
>TRBV5-6|-|TRBJ1-1
ASSKRFSTEAF
>TRBV5-5|-|TRBJ1-3
ASSNYQQGRNTIY
>TRBV13|-|TRBJ2-7
ASSSPSGSYEQY
>TRBV5-1|-|TRBJ1-6
ASSFDIPPPLH
>TRBV6-5|-|TRBJ1-2
ASSYSKQGFST
>TRBV12-5|-|TRBJ1-2
ASGLVGQGFHGYT
>TRBV21-1|-|TRBJ1-3
ASSKDPRGENPDTIY
>TRBV18|once|TRBJ1-5
ASSPGSTANQPQH
>TRBV18|once|TRBJ1-2
ASSPTGEVNGYT
>TRBV5-6|-|TRBJ1-6
ASSLWPNNSPLH
>TRBV9|-|TRBJ2-1
ASSARREGGEQF
>TRBV6-5|-|TRBJ1-2
ASKLFGGSYGYT
>TRBV29-1|once|TRBJ2-3
SVVVLTDTQY
>TRBV12-5|many|TRBJ1-4
ASGGQLGEKLF
>TRBV30|-|TRBJ1-5
AWSLGQNQPQH
>TRBV24-1|-|TRBJ2-5
ATSAGGDRGETQY
>TRBV24-1|-|TRBJ2-2
ATSDPGNTGELF
>TRBV9|-|TRBJ2-5
ASTASIGGSSLPGETQY
>TRBV10-3|-|TRBJ2-2
AISEWGLGTGELF
>TRBV2|-|TRBJ2-5
ASTQRVAAERQETQY
>TRBV5-5|once|TRBJ1-4
ASSSGQINEKLF
>TRBV6-5|-|TRBJ2-5
ASSYQGPPKETQY
>TRBV30|-|TRBJ1-6
AWRATGRISPLH
>TRBV25-1|-|TRBJ1-2
ASGDLQGFYGYT
>TRBV6-5|-|TRBJ2-7
ASSPDRVLYEQY